This T cell receptor beta chain was documented in a study of blood T cell repertoires in COVID-19 (dated by TCRdb to the early 2020s). Broadly, across the study: The collaborator samples originated in the United States, Italy and Spain and spanned the acute and convalescent phases of COVID-19. The sample metadata nearly always contained a de-identified subject ID, COVID-19 status, age in years and sex. Subjects who had been exposed to COVID-19, were actively infected with it, or had recovered from it provided the deeply sampled blood TCRbeta repertoires that made up the dataset. Samples were obtained from the ongoing ImmuneRACE study (first 160 participants) and from 1,000 to 1,500 subjects provided by 6 global collaborators. Where HLA class I and class II types were available, the types were taken from metadata supplied by the sample provider, not from assay-based typing. The material from the prospective study consisted of cDNA or gDNA derived from T cells, B-cell-depleted T cells, or PBMCs. The repertoires were released in a freely available public database meant as a resource for research on the immune response to SARS-CoV-2.

The full study reports these points: Clinical and demographic metadata were provided uncurated, with the amount varying by source and participant.

TCRbeta CDR3 regions were amplified from genomic DNA by means of the immunoSEQ Assay, a bias-controlled multiplex PCR. Under the source paper's analysis protocol: The number of nucleated cells in each sample was estimated by amplification of reference gene primers within the assay. To quantify the absolute abundance of each unique TCRbeta CDR3 rearrangement, sequence reads were collapsed and filtered. For each sample, productive Simpson clonality was calculated as the square root of Simpson's diversity index over productive rearrangements. TCRdb mirrors the immuneACCESS table, restricted to in-frame sequences. Some clones are absent from its copies; in checked studies, under half trace to an unresolved V gene, and the reason for the others is unknown. V and J calls and clone size come straight from that table; D and trimming were deduced from the DNA. The sample table holds over 120,000 clones, of which nearly 80% were seen once. In total, the top ten clones hold about 3.2% of the sample.

In its sample, this clone was seen a few times. It lacks a known antigen. Base qualities are not at hand, and no much larger clone is one base apart. Participants in the prospective study were aged roughly 18 to 89 years, lived in more than 20 United States geographic areas, and enrolled through a virtual design. In the prospective study, participants were assigned to cohorts based on the clinical history participants reported in a screening survey and a study questionnaire. Recovered participants in ImmuneRACE Cohort 3 were defined as having two consecutive negative NP/OP PCR tests, clearance from a healthcare professional, or resolution of symptoms. Mobile phlebotomists in the prospective study collected whole blood, serum and a nasopharyngeal or oropharyngeal swab from every participant. Prospective study participants could optionally give additional blood draws and questionnaires over a roughly 2-month period. Before DNA extraction, blood samples from the prospective study were shipped at room temperature or frozen.

V and J are truncated by 5 bases and 3 bases respectively, leaving an intervening sequence of 20 bases. CDR1 SGHDN and CDR2 FVKESK were looked up in the germline V gene. Including cysteine and phenylalanine, the CDR3 has 16 amino acids. Here the CDR3 DNA is all that survives: 48 bases in frame from base 1. The sample taken for sequencing was PBMCs or T cells enriched from blood (not recorded which). The receptor's source is a woman in her fifties or sixties who had recovered from COVID-19. The chain is assembled from TRBV14 and TRBJ2-7, with TRBD2 perhaps the D gene, on 6 matching bases. The DNA is TGTGCCAGCAGCGAGTGGGACTCGAAGAGCCACTACGAGCAGTACTTC. Its translation is CASSEWDSKSHYEQYF.